A single sample is the source of the 4 T cell receptor beta chains below, sequenced in a study of spatial heterogeneity in lung cancer. One entry per CDR3 protein results from TCRdb running MiXCR on the 5' RACE reads. This sample yields about 120,000 distinct CDR3 sequences, of which 9% to 15% are seen a single time; around a sixth belongs to the top ten. Time point of the sample: blood at routine non-recurrence follow-up after resection. Whole RNA, which was extracted from tumor, nontumor lung tissue or frozen PBMC, was sequenced without any cell sorting. Source: PBMCs, taken at follow-up. These receptors all come from a male donor with early-stage non-small cell lung cancer.

This clonotype was seen at least ten times. The chain employs TRBV6-5 and TRBJ2-5, with a weak D call TRBD2 (7 bases). V shed 6 bases and J shed 3 bases, with 11 bases lying between them. Germline CDR1 MNHEY, CDR2 SVGAGI. This CDR3 region has 13 residues. The CDR3: CASRGGAEETQYF. CDR3 sequence (DNA): TGTGCCAGCAGGGGGGGGGCGGAAGAGACCCAGTACTTC.

The chain employs TRBV7-2 and TRBJ1-1, with D maybe TRBD1 (5 bases). Between the trimmed V and J ends, which lost 3 bases and 4 bases, there was a span of 6 bases. Germline CDR1 SGHTA, CDR2 FQGNSA. The CDR3 is 12 residues long. In nucleotides, the CDR3 is TGTGCCAGCAGCTTTGGGACCACTGAAGCTTTCTTT. Translated: CASSFGTTEAFF.

The V call is TRBV20-1, the J call TRBJ2-2, with D perhaps TRBD2 (5 bases). CDR3 size: 16 residues. The V end lost 5 bases, the J end lost 2 bases, and 18 bases lay between the germline ends. Per germline, CDR1 DFQATT and CDR2 SNEGSKA (reference sequence). The CDR3 is CSAAQAGGRNTGELFF. Here the CDR3 DNA reads TGCAGTGCTGCGCAAGCAGGAGGACGCAACACCGGGGAGCTGTTTTTT.

This clonotype showed up just a few times. The chain couples TRBV4-2 to TRBJ1-5; possibly TRBD1 for D (5 bases). The V end was cut by 0 bases, the J end by 0 bases, with 9 bases between. CDR3 length equals 16 residues. From germline, CDR1 is LGHNA and CDR2 YNFKEQ. In DNA form, the CDR3 reads TGTGCCAGCAGCCAAGACGGCACAGGTAGCAATCAGCCCCAGCATTTT. Translation gives CASSQDGTGSNQPQHF.